A single sample is the source of the 19 T cell receptor beta chains below, sequenced in a study of blood T cell repertoires in COVID-19. Assay: immunoSEQ multiplex PCR; the TCRdb copy retains only in-frame clones and omits some. Of 200,000 or so clones in the sample, about 90% are singletons; the top ten hold roughly 2.6%. The sample comprised peripheral blood. Receptors originate from a woman between 55 and 75 years old with acute or convalescent COVID-19.

As for this clone: This specimen includes other DNA sequences encoding the same CDR3. V gene TRBV18 combines with J gene TRBJ1-3; 7 nucleotides match TRBD1. The CDR3 length is 15 residues. The germline V gene encodes CDR1 KGHSH and CDR2 LQKENI. Trimming removed 3 bases from V and 0 bases from J; junction bases left unmatched: 2. CDR3 DNA: TGTGCCAGCTCACCTGGACAGGTCTCTGGAAACACCATATATTTT. Translating gives CASSPGQVSGNTIYF.

The rearrangement joins TRBV27 to TRBJ2-3, with D unresolved. Trimming removed 10 bases from V and 0 bases from J, with 17 bases in between. Germline V gene sequence: CDR1 MNHEY, CDR2 SMNVEV (reference sequence). The CDR3 length is 15 residues. Here the CDR3 DNA reads TGTGCCACCCGGAGAGGCCCCACTAGCACAGATACGCAGTATTTT. Amino acid sequence: CATRRGPTSTDTQYF.

The chain uses TRBV30 and TRBJ2-1; unclear D gene. Germline V gene data show CDR1 as GTSNPN and CDR2 as SVGIG (reference sequence). The CDR3 consists of 11 residues. The germline V and J ends were trimmed by 3 bases and 3 bases, with 3 bases remaining between them. CDR3: CAWSGYNEQFF. DNA for the CDR3: TGTGCCTGGAGCGGCTACAATGAGCAGTTCTTC.

The chain employs TRBV5-1 and TRBJ2-7; 8 bases fit TRBD1. V gave up 0 bases and J gave up 2 bases; unmatched junction bases: 7. This CDR3 is 16 amino acids long. CDR1 and CDR2 (germline): SGHRS, YFSETQ. Here the CDR3 DNA reads TGCGCCAGCAGCTTGGTTTCGGACAGGGTGGCCTACGAGCAGTACTTC. Translated, it gives CASSLVSDRVAYEQYF. Using reference TRBV5-1 and TRBJ2-7 for the parts outside the CDR3, the full variable domain is KAGVTQTPRYLIKTRGQQVTLSCSPISGHRSVSWYQQTPGQGLQFLFEYFSETQRNKGNFPGRFSGRQFSNSRSEMNVSTLELGDSALYLCASSLVSDRVAYEQYFGPGTRLTVT.

The chain uses TRBV19 and TRBJ1-5, with TRBD1 matching over 10 bases. Germline CDR1 reads LNHDA; CDR2 reads SQIVND (reference sequence). The J segment lost 0 bases and the V segment lost 3 bases, leaving 8 bases of the junction unmatched. The CDR3 covers 18 residues. As DNA, the CDR3 is TGTGCCAGTAGTATCTCCCGGGACAGGGGATATAGCAATCAGCCCCAGCATTTT. It specifies CASSISRDRGYSNQPQHF.

This chain links TRBV7-9 with TRBJ1-6; the match to TRBD1 covers 8 bases. V trimming: 5 bases; J trimming: 7 bases; junction bases outside the gene matches: 4. Germline V gene lookup returns CDR1 SEHNR and CDR2 FQNEAQ (reference sequence). This CDR3 is 14 amino acids long. The CDR3 DNA is TGTGCCAGCAGCCTGACAGGGGTCAATTCACCCCTCCACTTT. Protein product: CASSLTGVNSPLHF.

The chain uses TRBV7-9 and TRBJ1-6, with unresolved D. The CDR3 extends over 13 amino acids. The germline V gene has CDR1 SEHNR and CDR2 FQNEAQ (reference sequence). V shed 5 bases and J shed 11 bases, with 13 bases lying between them. The CDR3 region has the DNA TGTGCCAGCAGCACCAGTACAGTTGCACCCCTCCACTTT. Translated, it gives CASSTSTVAPLHF.

This clone was observed a single time. J is TRBJ1-1 and V is TRBV5-5; 9 bases map to TRBD1. Trimming at V came to 3 bases and at J to 0 bases, leaving 3 bases not matched to a gene. This CDR3 has 15 amino acids. Germline CDR1 SGHKS, CDR2 YYEKEE (reference sequence). The CDR3 loop reads CASSWGQGLNTEAFF. The CDR3 DNA reads TGTGCCAGCAGCTGGGGACAGGGTTTGAACACTGAAGCTTTCTTT. The full variable domain, its missing parts supplied by reference TRBV5-5 and TRBJ1-1, is DAGVTQSPTHLIKTRGQQVTLRCSPISGHKSVSWYQQVLGQGPQFIFQYYEKEERGRGNFPDRFSARQFPNYSSELNVNALLLGDSALYLCASSWGQGLNTEAFFGQGTRLTVV.

This clone has just a few counts. The rearrangement links TRBV28 to TRBJ2-1; 8 bases match TRBD2. CDR3 length: 15 amino acids. Per the germline V gene, CDR1 is MDHEN and CDR2 is SYDVKM. With 5 bases clipped from V and 0 bases from J, the junction kept 3 bases outside the gene matches. For the CDR3, the DNA is TGTGCCAGCAGTCCGGGAGGGAGCTCCTACAATGAGCAGTTCTTC. Translation gives CASSPGGSSYNEQFF.

This clone occurred once. The chain carries TRBV7-8 and TRBJ2-3, with D perhaps TRBD2 (7 bases). Germline loops: CDR1 SGHVS, CDR2 FQNEAQ. V was shortened by 5 bases and J by 2 bases, with 17 bases between the two germline ends. The CDR3 length is 16 residues. CDR3 residues: CASSTLRGAYTDTQYF. The CDR3, as DNA: TGTGCCAGCAGCACCCTCCGGGGGGCATACACAGATACGCAGTATTTT.

This clone was counted once. The chain combines TRBV19 with TRBJ2-3; 14 bases agree with TRBD2. The germline V gene encodes CDR1 LNHDA and CDR2 SQIVND (reference sequence). V was clipped by 5 bases and J by 0 bases; unmatched bases: 4. CDR3 length equals 17 residues. CDR3 amino acids: CASSRLAGGFSTDTQYF. Here the CDR3 DNA reads TGTGCCAGTAGTCGACTAGCGGGAGGGTTTAGCACAGATACGCAGTATTTT.

The V call is TRBV6-5, the J call TRBJ1-3; D gene ambiguous. The CDR3 totals 15 residues. Germline V gene data show CDR1 as MNHEY and CDR2 as SVGAGI. V was trimmed by 6 bases and J by 4 bases, leaving 16 bases between them. CDR3 sequence (DNA): TGTGCCAGCAGACGAGACGCGGTGTCGGGAAACACCATATATTTT. This codes for CASRRDAVSGNTIYF.

The chain joins TRBV11-2 to TRBJ1-5; 9 bases map to TRBD1. V gave up 1 base and J gave up 4 bases; unmatched junction bases: 5. The germline V gene encodes CDR1 SGHAT and CDR2 FQNNGV. The CDR3 has 16 amino acids. CDR3 nucleotide sequence: TGTGCCAGCAGCTTAGGGGACAGGGTCGGAAATCAGCCCCAGCATTTT. Translated, it gives CASSLGDRVGNQPQHF.

A single count supports this clone. The rearrangement joins TRBV19 to TRBJ2-6; no firm D call. This CDR3 contains 13 residues. V lost 6 bases and J 1 base, leaving 4 bases between the germline ends. Germline V gives CDR1 LNHDA, CDR2 SQIVND (reference sequence). CDR3 nucleotide sequence: TGTGCCAGTAGCCCATCTGGGGCCAACGTCCTGACTTTC. This encodes CASSPSGANVLTF.

This chain uses TRBV9 with TRBJ2-2; 7 positions agree with TRBD1. J was trimmed by 5 bases and V by 3 bases; bases with no gene match: 10. Germline V gene sequence: CDR1 SGDLS, CDR2 YYNGEE. The CDR3 runs 16 residues. The CDR3 reads CASSERRGQGTGELFF. Written as DNA, the CDR3 is TGTGCCAGCAGCGAGAGAAGGGGGCAAGGGACCGGGGAGCTGTTTTTT.

This chain links TRBV7-6 with TRBJ2-6; TRBD1 agrees at 9 bases. Germline CDR1 SGHVS, CDR2 FNYEAQ. This CDR3 region has 17 residues. Losses at the gene ends were 5 bases for V and 2 bases for J; bases not matched to a gene: 7. CDR3 in amino acids: CASSVDRGTTGANVLTF. In DNA, the CDR3 is TGTGCCAGCAGCGTGGACAGGGGTACGACTGGGGCCAACGTCCTGACTTTC.

In its sample, this clone was seen a few times. The same CDR3 also results from other DNA sequences found in this sample. The genes are TRBV19 and TRBJ1-5, with a weak D call TRBD1 (5 bases). Germline values: CDR1 LNHDA, CDR2 SQIVND (reference sequence). V gave up 2 bases and J gave up 4 bases, with 12 bases separating them. The CDR3 runs to 15 residues. As DNA, the CDR3 is TGTGCCAGTAGTATACAGGGTACCGGGAATCAGCCCCAGCATTTT. Its protein is CASSIQGTGNQPQHF.

The chain combines TRBV4-2 with TRBJ2-2; 14 bases map to TRBD2. Germline-derived CDR1 and CDR2 are LGHNA and YNFKEQ. After removal of 3 bases from V and 0 bases from J, the junction contained 9 bases not matched to a gene. The CDR3 runs 20 residues. In nucleotides, the CDR3 is TGTGCCAGCAGCCATCCGGGACTAGCGGGGGAGTTCGCGAACACCGGGGAGCTGTTTTTT. It translates to CASSHPGLAGEFANTGELFF.

This clone was seen only once. One end of the junction is discordant with germline, which a read error may explain. The gene calls are TRBV6-5 and TRBJ1-2; no reliable D call. CDR3 length: 13 amino acids. CDR1 MNHEY and CDR2 SVGAGI come from the germline V gene. In nucleotides, the CDR3 is TGTGCCAGCAGTGACTCAGGCGGCTATGGCTACACCTTC. Its protein is CASSDSGGYGYTF.